Below are 18 T cell receptor beta chains sequenced from a single sample in a study of OX40 agonist ivuxolimab in advanced cancers. Here immunoSEQ multiplex PCR was the method, and the copy in TCRdb shows in-frame clones only, minus some. Here the sample spans some 32,000 clones, 84% being singletons. Here the sequenced sample was CD4+ or CD8+ T cells sorted from blood, taken in a trial of the OX40 agonist ivuxolimab. The receptor set was obtained from an adult with an advanced solid tumor such as melanoma, head and neck, liver or kidney cancer.

The genes are TRBV4-3 and TRBJ1-6, with TRBD1 identical over 8 bases. Per the germline V gene, CDR1 is LGHNA and CDR2 is YSLEER. This CDR3 region has 19 residues. J lost 9 bases, V lost 1 base, and 17 bases had no gene match. In DNA, the CDR3 is TGCGCCAGCAGCCAAGCTTTATCTTCGACCGGGACAGGAGGTTCACCCCTCCACTTT. Translated: CASSQALSSTGTGGSPLHF.

This clone was seen a handful of times. V usage is TRBV4-1 and J usage is TRBJ1-1; the D gene is possibly TRBD1 (6 bases). Germline values: CDR1 MGHRA, CDR2 YSYEKL. The CDR3 runs to 14 residues. Between the trimmed V and J ends, which lost 1 base and 4 bases, there was a span of 10 bases. The CDR3 region has the DNA TGCGCCAGCAGCCAAGGTACAGGGACCACTGAAGCTTTCTTT. It is translated as CASSQGTGTTEAFF.

This chain joins TRBV5-5 and TRBJ1-5, with TRBD1 as a possible D gene (6 bases). The germline gives CDR1 SGHKS, CDR2 YYEKEE (reference sequence). This CDR3 spans 15 amino acids. V shed 4 bases and J shed 0 bases, with 11 bases lying between them. The CDR3: CASSMGQNSNQPQHF. As DNA, the CDR3 is TGTGCCAGCAGCATGGGACAAAATAGCAATCAGCCCCAGCATTTT.

The chain uses TRBV7-6 and TRBJ2-7, with 8 bases identical to TRBD2. This CDR3 comprises 15 residues. V lost 5 bases, J lost 0 bases, and 6 bases stayed unmatched. Looked up from germline, CDR1 is SGHVS and CDR2 is FNYEAQ. In DNA form, the CDR3 reads TGTGCCAGCAGCAGCTGGCGGGGGGACTCCTACGAGCAGTACTTC. It codes for CASSSWRGDSYEQYF.

V usage is TRBV30 and J usage is TRBJ1-5; the D gene is possibly TRBD1 (6 bases). The CDR3 has 16 residues. Looked up from germline, CDR1 is GTSNPN and CDR2 is SVGIG (reference sequence). Between the trimmed V and J ends, which lost 4 bases and 0 bases, there was a span of 16 bases. The CDR3 is CAWKSGHPYSNQPQHF. CDR3 in DNA: TGTGCCTGGAAATCGGGACACCCGTATAGCAATCAGCCCCAGCATTTT.

The chain combines TRBV5-4 with TRBJ2-3; D is ambiguous. V lost 5 bases and J lost 0, with 19 bases in between. The CDR3 consists of 17 residues. CDR1 is SGHNT, CDR2 YYREEE, per germline (reference sequence). As DNA, the CDR3 is TGTGCCAGCAGTCCGCCCCCAGGCGCACCTAGCACAGATACGCAGTATTTT. It specifies CASSPPPGAPSTDTQYF.

V is TRBV28 and J is TRBJ1-1, with TRBD1 matching over 7 bases. The CDR3 loop spans 18 amino acids. The V segment lost 4 bases and the J segment 0 bases; nucleotides outside the gene matches: 14. Germline values: CDR1 MDHEN, CDR2 SYDVKM. The CDR3 is CASSSPIFRGNMNTEAFF. CDR3 sequence (DNA): TGTGCCAGCAGTTCCCCAATTTTCAGGGGGAACATGAACACTGAAGCTTTCTTT.

The chain couples TRBV9 to TRBJ2-1; D gene ambiguous. The length of the CDR3 is 14 residues. Trimming stripped 2 bases from V and 4 bases from J, with 10 bases between. Germline V gives CDR1 SGDLS, CDR2 YYNGEE. This CDR3 is CASSVSQAYNEQFF. In DNA, the CDR3 is TGTGCCAGCAGCGTTTCCCAGGCGTACAATGAGCAGTTCTTC.

The chain carries TRBV27 and TRBJ2-7; TRBD2 matches 9 bases. Losses at the gene ends were 10 bases for V and 2 bases for J; bases not matched to a gene: 6. CDR3 length: 13 residues. From germline, CDR1 is MNHEY and CDR2 SMNVEV (reference sequence). CDR3 nucleotide sequence: TGTGCCATTGGGCGGGAGGGCACCTACGAGCAGTACTTC. Protein product: CAIGREGTYEQYF.

CDR3 residues: CASSPRQGPPANTEAFF. The CDR3 region has the DNA TGCGCCAGCAGCCCTCGACAGGGGCCTCCCGCGAACACTGAAGCTTTCTTT. The chain uses TRBV4-1 and TRBJ1-1; 8 bases align to TRBD1. CDR3 length: 17 amino acids. Trimming cost V 4 bases and J 1 base; bases outside gene matches: 11. Germline V gene sequence: CDR1 MGHRA, CDR2 YSYEKL.

The V call is TRBV7-2, the J call TRBJ2-3; 9 nucleotides match TRBD1. CDR3 length: 16 amino acids. Trimming removed 2 bases from V and 4 bases from J; junction bases left unmatched: 7. CDR1 SGHTA and CDR2 FQGNSA come from the germline V gene. CDR3 nucleotides: TGTGCCAGCAGCTTATTTGGACAGGGGAACTCAGATACGCAGTATTTT. Its protein is CASSLFGQGNSDTQYF.

The chain uses TRBV27 and TRBJ2-2; the match to TRBD1 covers 9 bases. Germline V gene data show CDR1 as MNHEY and CDR2 as SMNVEV (reference sequence). This CDR3 is 15 amino acids long. V trimming: 3 bases; J trimming: 6 bases; junction bases outside the gene matches: 5. This chain's CDR3 is CASSFTGGAPGELFF. The CDR3 DNA is TGTGCCAGCAGTTTTACAGGGGGCGCCCCCGGGGAGCTGTTTTTT.

This chain connects TRBV7-8 to TRBJ2-2, with 11 bases aligning to TRBD2. Germline CDR1 SGHVS, CDR2 FQNEAQ. CDR3 size: 17 residues. After removal of 5 bases from V and 1 base from J, the junction contained 6 bases not matched to a gene. CDR3 DNA: TGTGCCAGCAGCCGTAGCGGGAGGGCCTTGAACACCGGGGAGCTGTTTTTT. This gives the protein CASSRSGRALNTGELFF.

V is TRBV6-5 and J is TRBJ2-1; 11 positions match TRBD2. CDR1 MNHEY and CDR2 SVGAGI come from the germline V gene. The CDR3 covers 16 residues. The trim removed 1 base at V and 5 bases at J, leaving 4 bases unmatched. CDR3 protein: CASSYFPSGRNNEQFF. The DNA for the CDR3 is TGTGCCAGCAGTTACTTCCCTAGCGGGAGGAACAATGAGCAGTTCTTC.

V gene TRBV7-2 combines with J gene TRBJ2-7; 9 bases are a match to TRBD2. Per germline, CDR1 SGHTA and CDR2 FQGNSA. V lost 1 base and J lost 0; bases outside the gene matches: 4. The CDR3 totals 16 residues. The CDR3 sequence is CASSLVGGGASYEQYF. Here the CDR3 DNA reads TGTGCCAGCAGCTTAGTTGGCGGGGGGGCCTCCTACGAGCAGTACTTC.

This clone was counted a single time. This chain joins TRBV2 and TRBJ2-7; 7 bases fit TRBD1. The CDR3 runs 16 residues. Germline assignment: CDR1 SNHLY and CDR2 FYNNEI. The V gene end was trimmed by 6 bases and the J gene end by 1 base; junction bases not matched to a gene: 12. The CDR3 region has the DNA TGTGCCAGCAGACATTTCCAATCAGGGGGTTCCTACGAGCAGTACTTC. Amino acid sequence: CASRHFQSGGSYEQYF.

The chain carries TRBV29-1 and TRBJ2-2; D perhaps matches TRBD1 (5 bases). Germline CDR1 SQVTM, CDR2 ANQGSEA. The length of the CDR3 is 11 residues. Trimming removed 6 bases at V and 6 bases at J, with 8 bases between. The CDR3 loop reads CSVPGPGELFF. For the CDR3, the DNA is TGCAGCGTCCCAGGGCCCGGGGAGCTGTTTTTT.

The rearrangement joins TRBV27 to TRBJ2-7; 8 bases are a match to TRBD1. Germline CDR1 MNHEY, CDR2 SMNVEV (reference sequence). V lost 3 bases, J lost 1 base, and 5 bases stayed unmatched. CDR3 size: 15 residues. Here the CDR3 reads CASSLQGAGSYEQYF. Here the CDR3 DNA reads TGTGCCAGCAGTTTGCAGGGGGCTGGATCCTACGAGCAGTACTTC.